This TCR beta chain was captured by sequencing in a study of cytomegalovirus exposure and HLA in healthy donors. Regarding the study as a whole: In a later analysis, TCR association rates varied by HLA locus: DRB1 most, HLA-C fewest.

Worth noting for this clone: The antigen is unknown.

With 60 Vbeta and 13 Jbeta primers, the PCR was carried out. Sequencing was performed with immunoSEQ multiplex PCR; in TCRdb, only in-frame clones are kept and a portion is missing. In the table there are some 130,000 clones, roughly 76% of which are singletons. Germline CDR1 is SEHNR and CDR2 is FQNEAQ (reference sequence). The CDR3 has 18 residues. V gave up 4 bases and J gave up 0 bases; unmatched junction bases: 14. As for the donors, each was a healthy bone marrow donor. Sequenced input: PBMCs. The V and J genes are TRBV7-9 and TRBJ1-2, with TRBD1 matching over 7 bases. The sequence was obtained from a woman aged 40 to 50 in good health and CMV-seronegative. The CDR3 loop is CASSSLPGQITTNYGYTF. The CDR3 DNA sequence: TGTGCCAGCAGCTCACTGCCGGGACAGATTACTACTAACTATGGCTACACCTTC.